What follows describes a single TCR beta chain. Its antigen is undetermined. This sample is drawn from a study of T cell responses to AZD1222 COVID-19 vaccine. Whether given at about 4 or about 12 weeks, second doses were pooled. Profiling relied on immunoSEQ multiplex PCR, and the TCRdb table lists in-frame clones only, not all of them. The sample carries under 150,000 clones, about 90% recorded once. The study, taken as a whole, reports: Possibly, clonal diversity was underestimated; donors were largely white British and included more females.

This receptor was obtained from an adult who received the AZD1222 COVID-19 vaccine. This specimen was peripheral blood, taken 28 days after the second AZD1222 dose.

CDR3 sequence reads: CASKGGGGTEAFF. The CDR3 DNA reads as TGTGCCAGCAAGGGAGGAGGGGGCACTGAAGCTTTCTTT. The chain links TRBV12-3 or TRBV12-4 to TRBJ1-1; possible D gene TRBD1, 6 bases. V lost 7 bases and J lost 4, with 13 bases in between. There are 13 residues in the CDR3.